Presented here are 31 T cell receptor beta chains from one specimen sequenced in a study of blood T cell repertoires in COVID-19. Sequencing was performed with immunoSEQ multiplex PCR; in TCRdb, only in-frame clones are kept and a portion is missing. The sample has 310,000 or so clones, around 87% seen once. Sequenced input: peripheral blood. The origin of the receptors is a man aged 65 to 85 with acute or convalescent COVID-19.

The gene calls are TRBV9 and TRBJ1-1, with D unresolved. V was pared by 0 bases and J by 0 bases, with 9 bases between. The CDR3 spans 15 residues. Germline lookup yields CDR1 SGDLS and CDR2 YYNGEE. CDR3 in amino acids: CASSVGGALNTEAFF. The CDR3 DNA is TGTGCCAGCAGCGTAGGTGGAGCGTTGAACACTGAAGCTTTCTTT. The full variable domain, rest sourced from reference TRBV9 and TRBJ1-1, is DSGVTQTPKHLITATGQRVTLRCSPRSGDLSVYWYQQSLDQGLQFLIQYYNGEERAKGNILERFSAQQFPDLHSELNLSSLELGDSALYFCASSVGGALNTEAFFGQGTRLTVV.

The genes are TRBV12-3 or TRBV12-4 and TRBJ2-1, with D possibly matching TRBD1 (6 bases). The length of the CDR3 is 13 residues. V was clipped by 6 bases and J by 8 bases, with 14 bases between them. The CDR3 region is CASRKQGTHEQFF. The CDR3 nucleotides read TGTGCCAGCAGGAAACAGGGAACCCATGAGCAGTTCTTC.

Only one count was recorded for this clone. This chain links TRBV6-5 with TRBJ1-1, with D possibly matching TRBD1 (6 bases). Germline assignment: CDR1 MNHEY and CDR2 SVGAGI. This CDR3 has 13 amino acids. The V and J ends lost 7 bases and 2 bases respectively, with 11 bases between them. DNA of the CDR3: TGTGCCAGCACTTTGGGGGCTAACACTGAAGCTTTCTTT. Its protein is CASTLGANTEAFF.

The V call is TRBV28, the J call TRBJ1-2; 9 bases align to TRBD1. V trimming: 3 bases; J trimming: 6 bases; junction bases outside the gene matches: 2. The CDR3 length is 13 residues. Germline V gene data show CDR1 as MDHEN and CDR2 as SYDVKM. The CDR3 is CASSFRDRDGYTF. As DNA, the CDR3 is TGTGCCAGCAGTTTCCGGGACAGGGATGGCTACACCTTC.

This chain links TRBV7-3 with TRBJ1-2; D is unresolved. Trimming removed 3 bases from V and 4 bases from J, with 9 bases in between. The germline V gene has CDR1 SGHTA and CDR2 FQGTGA. CDR3 length equals 13 residues. The CDR3 loop is CASSLTSGYGYTF. The CDR3 DNA follows: TGTGCCAGCAGCTTGACGAGCGGCTATGGCTACACCTTC. Drawing the rest from reference TRBV7-3 and TRBJ1-2, the complete variable domain is GAGVSQTPSNKVTEKGKYVELRCDPISGHTALYWYRQSLGQGPEFLIYFQGTGAADDSGLPNDRFFAVRPEGSVSTLKIQRTERGDSAVYLCASSLTSGYGYTFGSGTRLTVV.

The genes are TRBV1 and TRBJ2-5; the table names TRBD2, a call not compared with the DNA. TRBV1 is labeled a pseudogene. CDR3 length: 18 amino acids. The CDR3 nucleotides read TGCACCAGCAGCCAAGATAAGCTAGCGGGGACGTACCAAGAGACCCAGTACTTC. Translated, it gives CTSSQDKLAGTYQETQYF.

The gene calls are TRBV5-1 and TRBJ2-7, with D maybe TRBD2 (7 bases). Germline V gives CDR1 SGHRS, CDR2 YFSETQ. This CDR3 is built from 15 residues. V was trimmed by 4 bases and J by 5 bases, leaving 19 bases between them. The CDR3 sequence is CASSAVGGRHDEQYF. In DNA form, the CDR3 reads TGCGCCAGCAGCGCTGTGGGGGGGCGTCACGACGAGCAGTACTTC. Full variable domain (outside the CDR3, taken from reference TRBV5-1 and TRBJ2-7): KAGVTQTPRYLIKTRGQQVTLSCSPISGHRSVSWYQQTPGQGLQFLFEYFSETQRNKGNFPGRFSGRQFSNSRSEMNVSTLELGDSALYLCASSAVGGRHDEQYFGPGTRLTVT.

The chain couples TRBV9 to TRBJ1-6; 9 positions match TRBD1. This CDR3 comprises 16 residues. The germline V gene encodes CDR1 SGDLS and CDR2 YYNGEE. V lost 3 bases and J lost 10; bases outside the gene matches: 11. CDR3 DNA: TGTGCCAGCAGCGCGGGGACAGGGTGGTTAGAATCACCCCTCCACTTT. Translation gives CASSAGTGWLESPLHF.

This chain connects TRBV6-5 to TRBJ1-6; a possible D gene is TRBD1 (5 bases). The CDR3 totals 12 residues. Germline V CDR1 and CDR2: MNHEY, SVGAGI. V lost 7 bases, J lost 12 bases, and 13 bases lay in between. CDR3 region: CASNLGLLPLHF. CDR3 in DNA: TGTGCCAGCAATTTGGGGCTATTACCCCTCCACTTT.

This clone was seen only once. V is TRBV28 and J is TRBJ1-4, with 11 bases that match TRBD1. Per the germline V gene, CDR1 is MDHEN and CDR2 is SYDVKM. The CDR3 is 15 residues long. V dropped 5 bases and J dropped 5; count of bases not matched to a gene: 4. CDR3 nucleotide sequence: TGTGCCAGCAGTCGGACAGGGGGCGCAAATGAAAAACTGTTTTTT. The encoded protein is CASSRTGGANEKLFF.

The chain joins TRBV7-9 to TRBJ2-1; weak D call: TRBD2 (6 bases). The CDR3 is 16 residues long. From germline, CDR1 is SEHNR and CDR2 FQNEAQ (reference sequence). Trimming took 5 bases from V and 2 from J, leaving 16 bases between them. The CDR3 coding sequence is TGTGCCAGCAGCCCCACACGTGGACTAACCTACAATGAGCAGTTCTTC. Translated, it gives CASSPTRGLTYNEQFF.

In regard to this clone: Within the sample, other DNA sequences also encode this same CDR3. The chain couples TRBV11-3 to TRBJ2-3; 7 nucleotides line up with TRBD2. V lost 1 base to trimming and J lost 3 bases; unmatched junction nucleotides: 4. Per the germline V gene, CDR1 is SGHNT and CDR2 is YENEEA. The length of the CDR3 is 15 residues. This CDR3 reads CASSLGLARTDTQYF. The CDR3 bases are TGTGCCAGCAGCTTAGGACTAGCAAGGACAGATACGCAGTATTTT.

The chain links TRBV5-1 to TRBJ2-2, with 9 bases matching TRBD1. V gave up 4 bases and J gave up 6 bases; unmatched junction bases: 13. CDR1 and CDR2 (germline): SGHRS, YFSETQ. CDR3 length: 17 residues. The CDR3 DNA is TGCGCCAGCAGCCCAAACTCCGGGACAGGGAAGTCCGGGGAGCTGTTTTTT. Translated, it gives CASSPNSGTGKSGELFF.

The table lists this clone with a few counts. CDR3 sequence (DNA): TGTGCCAGCAGACAGGGGCGCATTACAACTAATGAAAAACTGTTTTTT. Amino acid sequence: CASRQGRITTNEKLFF. The chain combines TRBV2 with TRBJ1-4; TRBD1 matches 7 bases. Germline V gene data show CDR1 as SNHLY and CDR2 as FYNNEI. The CDR3 runs to 16 residues. V shed 6 bases, J shed 0 bases, and the junction held 7 bases outside the gene matches. Supplemented by reference TRBV2 and TRBJ1-4, the full variable domain reads EPEVTQTPSHQVTQMGQEVILRCVPISNHLYFYWYRQILGQKVEFLVSFYNNEISEKSEIFDDQFSVERPDGSNFTLKIRSTKLEDSAMYFCASRQGRITTNEKLFFGSGTQLSVL.

For this clone: Its ends do not fully match the called genes, so a read error is possible. CDR3 sequence: CASRTSRDTLLLF. As DNA, the CDR3 is TGTGCCAGCAGGACAAGCCGGGACACCCTTCTTCTTTTT. V usage is TRBV28 and J usage is TRBJ1-1; perhaps TRBD1 as D (6 bases). Germline V CDR1 and CDR2: MDHEN, SYDVKM. This CDR3 region has 13 residues.

This clone was seen only a few times. The chain is built from TRBV28 and TRBJ2-5, with D unresolved. CDR1 is MDHEN and CDR2 is SYDVKM in the germline V gene. Trimming took off 5 bases at V and 5 bases at J, with 6 bases between the two ends. CDR3 size: 11 residues. CDR3 in amino acids: CASSNIETQYF. As DNA, the CDR3 is TGTGCCAGCAGTAACATCGAGACCCAGTACTTC.

This clone has more than one count but fewer than ten. The chain uses TRBV5-4 and TRBJ1-1; D may be TRBD1 (5 bases). The CDR3 consists of 13 residues. V was pared by 9 bases and J by 6 bases, with 18 bases between. The germline gives CDR1 SGHNT, CDR2 YYREEE (reference sequence). CDR3 in amino acids: CATLPGGGAEAFF. In DNA form, the CDR3 reads TGTGCCACGCTTCCCGGGGGTGGCGCTGAAGCTTTCTTT.

A few counts support this clone. The CDR3 loop reads CASSFWLRLLQETQYF. CDR3 nucleotide sequence: TGTGCCAGCAGCTTTTGGCTCAGGCTTTTACAAGAGACCCAGTACTTC. The genes are TRBV7-9 and TRBJ2-5; no clear D gene. This CDR3 comprises 16 residues. V was trimmed by 3 bases and J by 2 bases, leaving 16 bases between them. Germline CDR1 SEHNR, CDR2 FQNEAQ (reference sequence).

The V gene is TRBV18, the J gene TRBJ1-1; D perhaps matches TRBD1 (6 bases). The ends were cut back, 3 bases at V and 4 bases at J, with 21 bases in the middle. CDR3 size: 17 residues. Germline V gene sequence: CDR1 KGHSH, CDR2 LQKENI. The CDR3 nucleotides are TGTGCCAGCTCACCGCCGGGGGCGGGGGTTGGGGTCACTGAAGCTTTCTTT. Its translation is CASSPPGAGVGVTEAFF.

The rearrangement joins TRBV7-3 to TRBJ1-5; 8 bases agree with TRBD1. There are 20 residues in the CDR3. Trimming removed 5 bases from V and 4 bases from J; junction bases left unmatched: 22. Germline V lookup: CDR1 SGHTA, CDR2 FQGTGA. CDR3 region: CASSAIGDRGPLGGNQPQHF. DNA for the CDR3: TGTGCCAGCAGCGCAATCGGCGACAGGGGACCATTAGGGGGGAATCAGCCCCAGCATTTT.

The rearrangement uses TRBV10-3 and TRBJ2-7; TRBD2 might be the D (5 bases). With 7 bases removed from V and 0 bases from J, the gap between germline ends came to 16 bases. Germline CDR1 reads ENHRY; CDR2 reads SYGVKD. The CDR3 runs 15 residues. CDR3 bases: TGTGCCATCACGGATCCCGGCAGCGGCTCCTACGAGCAGTACTTC. As protein: CAITDPGSGSYEQYF.

The chain is built from TRBV5-8 and TRBJ2-5; 10 bases align to TRBD1. Losses at the gene ends were 1 base for V and 3 bases for J; bases not matched to a gene: 3. The CDR3 consists of 15 residues. CDR1 is SGHTS and CDR2 is YDEGEE in the germline V gene. CDR3 amino acids: CASSLPGTGEETQYF. The DNA for the CDR3 is TGTGCCAGCAGCTTGCCCGGGACAGGGGAAGAGACCCAGTACTTC.

The V and J genes are TRBV28 and TRBJ2-7, with a tentative D call TRBD1 (5 bases). Looked up from germline, CDR1 is MDHEN and CDR2 is SYDVKM. Between the trimmed V and J ends, which lost 2 bases and 3 bases, there was a span of 11 bases. The CDR3 spans 14 residues. This CDR3 is CASSLAFRVYEQYF. The CDR3 DNA sequence: TGTGCCAGCAGTTTAGCCTTCAGGGTCTACGAGCAGTACTTC. The full variable domain, its missing parts supplied by reference TRBV28 and TRBJ2-7, is DVKVTQSSRYLVKRTGEKVFLECVQDMDHENMFWYRQDPGLGLRLIYFSYDVKMKEKGDIPEGYSVSREKKERFSLILESASTNQTSMYLCASSLAFRVYEQYFGPGTRLTVT.

With respect to this clone: The same CDR3 can be traced to other DNA sequences in this sample. This chain joins TRBV18 and TRBJ1-5, with TRBD1 matching over 8 bases. The CDR3 contains 15 residues. Trimming removed 3 bases from V and 5 bases from J; junction bases left unmatched: 6. Germline CDR1 KGHSH, CDR2 LQKENI. The DNA for the CDR3 is TGTGCCAGCTCACCCAATCCAGGGGGCGATCAGCCCCAGCATTTT. This sequence encodes CASSPNPGGDQPQHF.

The rearrangement joins TRBV6-4 to TRBJ2-3, with 9 bases matching TRBD2. The CDR3 sequence is 16 residues long. Germline CDR1 is MRHNA and CDR2 is SNTAGT. V shed 3 bases and J 6 bases; nucleotides not matched to a gene: 10. The CDR3 loop is CASSENSGRRLDTQYF. DNA of the CDR3: TGTGCCAGCAGTGAGAATAGCGGGAGAAGACTGGATACGCAGTATTTT.

This chain connects TRBV5-1 to TRBJ2-3, with TRBD2 matching 9 bases. This CDR3 contains 17 residues. The V gene's germline CDR1 is SGHRS and CDR2 YFSETQ. V was clipped by 0 bases and J by 3 bases; unmatched bases: 8. CDR3 amino acids: CASSLAGSGGRTDTQYF. The CDR3 bases are TGCGCCAGCAGCTTGGCCGGCAGCGGGGGGCGAACAGATACGCAGTATTTT.

V is TRBV6-2 or TRBV6-3 and J is TRBJ2-1; TRBD2 matches at 7 bases. Germline lookup yields CDR1 MNHEY and CDR2 SVGEGT. The V and J ends lost 5 bases and 7 bases, in that order; junction bases with no gene match: 11. There are 15 residues in the CDR3. DNA of the CDR3: TGTGCCAGCAGTGTCTCCGGCGGGAGCTGGAATGAGCAGTTCTTC. Protein: CASSVSGGSWNEQFF.

Here the CDR3 DNA reads TGCGCCAGCAGCTTGGTAGGGGCCAGGGGCACCGGGGAGCTGTTTTTT. Amino acid sequence: CASSLVGARGTGELFF. This chain joins TRBV5-1 and TRBJ2-2, with D perhaps matching TRBD1 (6 bases). Germline V gives CDR1 SGHRS, CDR2 YFSETQ. This CDR3 contains 16 residues. The V end lost 0 bases, the J end lost 4 bases, and 13 bases lay between the germline ends.

The chain couples TRBV10-3 to TRBJ1-1; D is unclear. V lost 3 bases and J 5 bases, leaving 13 bases between the germline ends. The length of the CDR3 is 14 residues. The V gene's germline CDR1 is ENHRY and CDR2 SYGVKD. CDR3 coding DNA: TGTGCCATCAGTGATTCAGGCTTCCTTACTGAAGCTTTCTTT. It translates to CAISDSGFLTEAFF.

The V gene is TRBV13, the J gene TRBJ1-5, with 9 bases that match TRBD1. Looked up from germline, CDR1 is PRHDT and CDR2 is FYEKMQ (reference sequence). V shed 0 bases and J 6 bases; nucleotides not matched to a gene: 12. The CDR3 extends over 18 amino acids. CDR3 amino acids: CASSLGLGSGQGVQPQHF. In nucleotides, the CDR3 is TGTGCCAGCAGCTTAGGCCTAGGCTCGGGACAGGGTGTTCAGCCCCAGCATTTT.

The chain uses TRBV2 and TRBJ1-1, with a weak D call TRBD1 (5 bases). Germline values: CDR1 SNHLY, CDR2 FYNNEI. V was shortened by 7 bases and J by 4 bases, with 16 bases between the two germline ends. The CDR3 length is 14 residues. The chain's CDR3 is CASKEGRVGTEAFF. The CDR3 DNA is TGTGCCAGCAAGGAGGGGAGGGTGGGCACTGAAGCTTTCTTT.